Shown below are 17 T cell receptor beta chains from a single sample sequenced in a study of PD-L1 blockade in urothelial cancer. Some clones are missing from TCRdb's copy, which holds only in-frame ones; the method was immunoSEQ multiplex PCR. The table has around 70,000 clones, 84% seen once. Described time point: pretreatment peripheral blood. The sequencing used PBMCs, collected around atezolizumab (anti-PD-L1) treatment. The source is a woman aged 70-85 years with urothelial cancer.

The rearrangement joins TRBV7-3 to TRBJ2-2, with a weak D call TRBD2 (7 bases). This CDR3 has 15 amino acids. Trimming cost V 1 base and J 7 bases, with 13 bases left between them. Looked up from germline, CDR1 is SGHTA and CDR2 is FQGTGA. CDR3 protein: CASSLSTGRDGELFF. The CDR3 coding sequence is TGTGCCAGCAGCTTAAGCACAGGGAGGGACGGGGAGCTGTTTTTT.

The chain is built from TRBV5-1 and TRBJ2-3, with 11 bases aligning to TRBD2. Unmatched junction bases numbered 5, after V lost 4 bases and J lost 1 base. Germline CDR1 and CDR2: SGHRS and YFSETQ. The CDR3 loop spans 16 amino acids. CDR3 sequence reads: CASSLGTSGGTDTQYF. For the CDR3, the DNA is TGCGCCAGCAGCCTCGGGACTAGCGGTGGCACAGATACGCAGTATTTT.

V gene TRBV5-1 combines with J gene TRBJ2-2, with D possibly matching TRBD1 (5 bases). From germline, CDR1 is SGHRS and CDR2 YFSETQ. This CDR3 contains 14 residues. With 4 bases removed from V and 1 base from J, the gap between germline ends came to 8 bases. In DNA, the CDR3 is TGCGCCAGCAGCATCCAGGGGAACACCGGGGAGCTGTTTTTT. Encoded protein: CASSIQGNTGELFF.

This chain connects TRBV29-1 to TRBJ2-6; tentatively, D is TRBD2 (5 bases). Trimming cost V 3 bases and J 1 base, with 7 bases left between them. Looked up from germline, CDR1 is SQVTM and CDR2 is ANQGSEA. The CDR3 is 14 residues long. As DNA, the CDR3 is TGCAGCGTTGACGGGGAATCTGGGGCCAACGTCCTGACTTTC. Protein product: CSVDGESGANVLTF. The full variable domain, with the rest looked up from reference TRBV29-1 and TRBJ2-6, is SAVISQKPSRDICQRGTSLTIQCQVDSQVTMMFWYRQQPGQSLTLIATANQGSEATYESGFVIDKFPISRPNLTFSTLTVSNMSPEDSSIYLCSVDGESGANVLTFGAGSRLTVL.

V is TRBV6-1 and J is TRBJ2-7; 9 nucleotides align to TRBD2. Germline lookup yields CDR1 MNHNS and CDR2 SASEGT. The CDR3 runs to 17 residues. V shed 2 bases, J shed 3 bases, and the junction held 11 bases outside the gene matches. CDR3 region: CASSEMVAGVRGYEQYF. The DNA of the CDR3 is TGTGCCAGCAGTGAAATGGTAGCGGGGGTTCGGGGCTACGAGCAGTACTTC.

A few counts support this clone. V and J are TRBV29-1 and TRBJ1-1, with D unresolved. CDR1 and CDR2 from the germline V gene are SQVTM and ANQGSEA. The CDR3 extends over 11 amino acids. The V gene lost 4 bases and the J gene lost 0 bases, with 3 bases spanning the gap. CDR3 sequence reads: CSVVVNTEAFF. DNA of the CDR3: TGCAGCGTTGTCGTGAACACTGAAGCTTTCTTT. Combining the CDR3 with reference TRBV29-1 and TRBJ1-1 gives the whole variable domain SAVISQKPSRDICQRGTSLTIQCQVDSQVTMMFWYRQQPGQSLTLIATANQGSEATYESGFVIDKFPISRPNLTFSTLTVSNMSPEDSSIYLCSVVVNTEAFFGQGTRLTVV.

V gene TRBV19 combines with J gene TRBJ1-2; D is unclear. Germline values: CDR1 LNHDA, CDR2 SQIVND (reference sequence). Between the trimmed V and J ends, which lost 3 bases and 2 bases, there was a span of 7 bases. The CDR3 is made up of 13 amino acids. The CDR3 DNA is TGTGCCAGTAGTATCACGGGGAACTATGGCTACACCTTC. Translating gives CASSITGNYGYTF.

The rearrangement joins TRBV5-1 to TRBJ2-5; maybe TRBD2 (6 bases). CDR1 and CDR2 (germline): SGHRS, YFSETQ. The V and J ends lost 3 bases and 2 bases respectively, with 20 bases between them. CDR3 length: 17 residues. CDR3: CASSWGGTGTSQETQYF. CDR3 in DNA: TGCGCCAGCAGCTGGGGCGGTACCGGGACTTCTCAAGAGACCCAGTACTTC.

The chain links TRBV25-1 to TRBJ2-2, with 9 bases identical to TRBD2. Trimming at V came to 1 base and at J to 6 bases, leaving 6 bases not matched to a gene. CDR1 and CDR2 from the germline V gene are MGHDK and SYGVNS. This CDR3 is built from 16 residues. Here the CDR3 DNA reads TGTGCCAGCAGTGAATGGTTAGCGGGAGATTCCGGGGAGCTGTTTTTT. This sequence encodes CASSEWLAGDSGELFF.

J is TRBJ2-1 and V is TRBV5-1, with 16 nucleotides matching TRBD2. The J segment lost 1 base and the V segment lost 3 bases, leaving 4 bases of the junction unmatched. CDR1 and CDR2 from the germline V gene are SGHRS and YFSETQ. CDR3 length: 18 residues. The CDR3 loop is CASSSGTSGRASYNEQFF. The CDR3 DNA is TGCGCCAGCAGCTCGGGGACTAGCGGGAGGGCTTCCTACAATGAGCAGTTCTTC. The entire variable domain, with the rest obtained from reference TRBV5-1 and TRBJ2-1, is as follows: KAGVTQTPRYLIKTRGQQVTLSCSPISGHRSVSWYQQTPGQGLQFLFEYFSETQRNKGNFPGRFSGRQFSNSRSEMNVSTLELGDSALYLCASSSGTSGRASYNEQFFGPGTRLTVL.

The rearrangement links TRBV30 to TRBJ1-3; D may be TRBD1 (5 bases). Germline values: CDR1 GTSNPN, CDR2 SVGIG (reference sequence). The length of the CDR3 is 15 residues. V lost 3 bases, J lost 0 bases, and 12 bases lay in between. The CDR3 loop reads CAWSRDSSSGNTIYF. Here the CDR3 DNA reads TGTGCCTGGAGCCGGGACTCCAGCTCTGGAAACACCATATATTTT.

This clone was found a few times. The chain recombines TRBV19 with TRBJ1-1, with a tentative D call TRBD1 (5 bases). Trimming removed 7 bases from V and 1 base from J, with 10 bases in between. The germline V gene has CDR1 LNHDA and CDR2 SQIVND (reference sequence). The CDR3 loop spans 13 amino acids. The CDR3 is CASTTGQNTEAFF. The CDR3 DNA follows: TGTGCCAGTACCACCGGACAGAACACTGAAGCTTTCTTT.

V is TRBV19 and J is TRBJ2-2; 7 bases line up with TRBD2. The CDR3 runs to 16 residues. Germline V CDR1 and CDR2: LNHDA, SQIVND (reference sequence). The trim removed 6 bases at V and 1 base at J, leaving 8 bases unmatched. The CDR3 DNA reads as TGTGCCAGTAGGTGGCGGGGGTTCGGGAACACCGGGGAGCTGTTTTTT. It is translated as CASRWRGFGNTGELFF.

CDR3 in DNA: TGTGCCATCAGCCCTAGGGACAGGGGGAACGCTTTCTTT. Its protein is CAISPRDRGNAFF. V and J are TRBV10-3 and TRBJ1-1; 11 nucleotides line up with TRBD1. J gave up 11 bases and V 6 bases, and 8 bases lay outside the gene matches. The CDR3 runs to 13 residues. Germline CDR1 is ENHRY and CDR2 is SYGVKD.

The CDR3 loop reads CASSILTGKLAGGNEQFF. The CDR3 DNA is TGTGCCAGTAGTATATTGACAGGGAAACTAGCGGGAGGCAATGAGCAGTTCTTC. The V and J genes are TRBV19 and TRBJ2-1; 12 bases are a match to TRBD2. V trimming: 2 bases; J trimming: 6 bases; junction bases outside the gene matches: 11. This CDR3 is 18 amino acids long. Germline CDR1 reads LNHDA; CDR2 reads SQIVND (reference sequence).

CDR3 sequence: CASSILGGVGNQPQHF. CDR3 coding DNA: TGTGCCAGTAGTATCCTTGGAGGGGTCGGCAATCAGCCCCAGCATTTT. The rearrangement uses TRBV19 and TRBJ1-5, with a possible D match to TRBD1 (5 bases). Germline V gives CDR1 LNHDA, CDR2 SQIVND (reference sequence). The CDR3 totals 16 residues. The V gene lost 3 bases and the J gene lost 2 bases, with 14 bases spanning the gap.

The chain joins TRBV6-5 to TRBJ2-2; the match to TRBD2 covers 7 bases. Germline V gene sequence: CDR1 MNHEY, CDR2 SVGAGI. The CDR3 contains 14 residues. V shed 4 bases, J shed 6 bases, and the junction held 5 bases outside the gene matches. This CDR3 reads CASSFAGDPGELFF. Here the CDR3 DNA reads TGTGCCAGCAGTTTTGCGGGAGATCCCGGGGAGCTGTTTTTT.